The 14 T cell receptor beta chains below all came from one sample that was sequenced in a study of identifying expanded T cells in peripheral blood. Sequencing was performed with immunoSEQ multiplex PCR; in TCRdb, only in-frame clones are kept and a portion is missing. The sample carries some 90,000 clones, more than 75% recorded once. The sequencing sample was made of blood. The source of these receptors is a person aged 18 to 70 in good health.

The rearrangement uses TRBV2 and TRBJ1-1; D gene uncertain. Germline CDR1 and CDR2: SNHLY and FYNNEI. The ends were cut back, 5 bases at V and 3 bases at J, with 7 bases in the middle. This CDR3 region has 12 residues. The CDR3 protein is CASSRDDTEAFF. CDR3 DNA sequence: TGTGCCAGCAGTCGGGATGACACTGAAGCTTTCTTT.

This chain connects TRBV6-6 to TRBJ1-2; 8 bases line up with TRBD1. The length of the CDR3 is 13 residues. The J segment lost 4 bases and the V segment lost 5 bases, leaving 3 bases of the junction unmatched. CDR1 and CDR2 (germline): MNHNY, SVGAGI (reference sequence). CDR3 coding DNA: TGTGCCAGCAGTGACCAGGGGGCCTATGGCTACACCTTC. Amino acid sequence: CASSDQGAYGYTF.

J is TRBJ2-5 and V is TRBV19; perhaps TRBD2 as D (6 bases). The length of the CDR3 is 14 residues. V lost 3 bases and J 2 bases, leaving 10 bases between the germline ends. CDR1 is LNHDA and CDR2 is SQIVND in the germline V gene (reference sequence). CDR3 loop: CASSILGTQETQYF. The CDR3 DNA sequence: TGTGCCAGTAGTATTTTAGGGACTCAAGAGACCCAGTACTTC.

This chain links TRBV6-6 with TRBJ1-1; D perhaps matches TRBD1 (5 bases). The CDR3 is 14 residues long. Looked up from germline, CDR1 is MNHNY and CDR2 is SVGAGI (reference sequence). Trimming stripped 7 bases from V and 1 base from J, with 13 bases between. The CDR3 nucleotides read TGTGCCAGCACCCACGAGGGACGGAACACTGAAGCTTTCTTT. Translating it yields CASTHEGRNTEAFF.

The chain joins TRBV7-9 to TRBJ2-5; unclear D gene. The CDR3 sequence is 16 residues long. V was shortened by 1 base and J by 1 base, with 13 bases between the two germline ends. The germline gives CDR1 SEHNR, CDR2 FQNEAQ (reference sequence). In DNA form, the CDR3 reads TGTGCCAGCAGCTTAGGGGTCCTAGTATCCCAAGAGACCCAGTACTTC. Translation: CASSLGVLVSQETQYF.

The CDR3 region has the DNA TGTGCCAGCAGCTTTTTCACTGGTGGGGATGAAAAACTGTTTTTT. This sequence encodes CASSFFTGGDEKLFF. The V gene is TRBV7-9, the J gene TRBJ1-4; no firm D call. The CDR3 consists of 15 residues. V lost 3 bases to trimming and J lost 6 bases, with 14 bases between them. In germline, CDR1 is SEHNR, CDR2 FQNEAQ (reference sequence).

The V call is TRBV5-2, the J call TRBJ1-1; the D segment call TRBD1 is taken from the table without a DNA check. TRBV5-2 is deemed a pseudogene. This CDR3 comprises 14 residues. The CDR3 reads CASSLETVNTEAFF. CDR3 in DNA: TGTGCCAGCAGCTTAGAGACAGTGAACACTGAAGCTTTCTTT.

This chain joins TRBV2 and TRBJ1-1, with 8 bases fitting TRBD1. The germline gives CDR1 SNHLY, CDR2 FYNNEI. Losses at the gene ends were 6 bases for V and 1 base for J; bases not matched to a gene: 4. The CDR3 loop spans 14 amino acids. The CDR3 region is CASRKGQGNTEAFF. The CDR3 nucleotides read TGTGCCAGCAGGAAAGGACAGGGGAACACTGAAGCTTTCTTT. Based on the CDR3 plus reference TRBV2 and TRBJ1-1, the full variable domain is EPEVTQTPSHQVTQMGQEVILRCVPISNHLYFYWYRQILGQKVEFLVSFYNNEISEKSEIFDDQFSVERPDGSNFTLKIRSTKLEDSAMYFCASRKGQGNTEAFFGQGTRLTVV.

This clone was seen a handful of times. The chain uses TRBV6-5 and TRBJ1-5; 7 bases agree with TRBD1. Germline V gene sequence: CDR1 MNHEY, CDR2 SVGAGI. There are 15 residues in the CDR3. J was trimmed by 1 base and V by 6 bases; bases with no gene match: 6. The CDR3 region has the DNA TGTGCCAGCAGCCTCTCGACAGGGAGCAATCAGCCCCAGCATTTT. This encodes CASSLSTGSNQPQHF.

This clone occurred once. The chain couples TRBV7-9 to TRBJ1-2; TRBD1 matches 10 bases. The junction had 6 bases not matched to a gene; V was cut back by 2 bases and J by 3 bases. This CDR3 is built from 16 residues. In germline, CDR1 is SEHNR, CDR2 FQNEAQ (reference sequence). The CDR3 DNA reads as TGTGCCAGCAGCTTAACTGGGACAGGGGATCACTATGGCTACACCTTC. Protein product: CASSLTGTGDHYGYTF.

V usage is TRBV27 and J usage is TRBJ1-4; 7 nucleotides match TRBD1. With 10 bases clipped from V and 11 bases from J, the junction kept 7 bases outside the gene matches. CDR3 length: 11 residues. Germline assignment: CDR1 MNHEY and CDR2 SMNVEV (reference sequence). In DNA form, the CDR3 reads TGTGCCACCAGACAGGGTTCTAAACTGTTTTTT. It yields the protein CATRQGSKLFF.

The chain links TRBV2 to TRBJ2-5; D is uncertain. Germline V lookup: CDR1 SNHLY, CDR2 FYNNEI. The CDR3 contains 13 residues. Trimming left V 2 bases short and J 2 bases short, with 6 bases between. The CDR3 sequence: CASSELQQETQYF. In nucleotides, the CDR3 is TGTGCCAGCAGTGAATTGCAGCAAGAGACCCAGTACTTC.

The chain employs TRBV11-2 and TRBJ1-4; 7 positions match TRBD1. Germline trimming cut 5 bases from V and 8 bases from J; bases unmatched to any gene: 8. Germline V CDR1 and CDR2: SGHAT, FQNNGV. CDR3 size: 14 residues. The CDR3 DNA follows: TGTGCCAGCAGCCAGGAGACAGGGAAGGAAAAACTGTTTTTT. It is translated as CASSQETGKEKLFF.

The genes are TRBV29-1 and TRBJ2-5, with TRBD1 matching 10 bases. Losses at the gene ends were 4 bases for V and 5 bases for J; bases not matched to a gene: 1. This CDR3 has 12 residues. Germline lookup yields CDR1 SQVTM and CDR2 ANQGSEA. The CDR3 nucleotides are TGCAGCGTTGGACAGGGGGCTGAGACCCAGTACTTC. This translates into CSVGQGAETQYF. Filled out from reference TRBV29-1 and TRBJ2-5, the complete variable domain reads SAVISQKPSRDICQRGTSLTIQCQVDSQVTMMFWYRQQPGQSLTLIATANQGSEATYESGFVIDKFPISRPNLTFSTLTVSNMSPEDSSIYLCSVGQGAETQYFGPGTRLLVL.